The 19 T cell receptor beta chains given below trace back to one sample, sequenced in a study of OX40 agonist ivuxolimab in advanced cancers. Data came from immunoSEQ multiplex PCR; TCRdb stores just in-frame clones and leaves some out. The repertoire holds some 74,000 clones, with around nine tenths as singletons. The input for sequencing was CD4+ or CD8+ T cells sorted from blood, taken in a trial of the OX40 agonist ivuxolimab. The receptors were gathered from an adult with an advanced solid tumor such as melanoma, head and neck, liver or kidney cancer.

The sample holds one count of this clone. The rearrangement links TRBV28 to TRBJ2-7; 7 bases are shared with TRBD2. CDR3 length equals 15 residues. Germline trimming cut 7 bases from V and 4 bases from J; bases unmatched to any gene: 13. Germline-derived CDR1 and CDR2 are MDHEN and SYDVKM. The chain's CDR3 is CASNPLAGEVYEQYF. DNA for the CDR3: TGTGCCAGCAATCCCCTCGCGGGAGAAGTATACGAGCAGTACTTC.

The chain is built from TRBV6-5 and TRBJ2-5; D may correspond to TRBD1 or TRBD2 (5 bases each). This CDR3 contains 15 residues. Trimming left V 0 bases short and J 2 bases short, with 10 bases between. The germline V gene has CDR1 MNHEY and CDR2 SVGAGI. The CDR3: CASSYSRGAQETQYF. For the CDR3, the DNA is TGTGCCAGCAGTTACTCGAGAGGGGCTCAAGAGACCCAGTACTTC.

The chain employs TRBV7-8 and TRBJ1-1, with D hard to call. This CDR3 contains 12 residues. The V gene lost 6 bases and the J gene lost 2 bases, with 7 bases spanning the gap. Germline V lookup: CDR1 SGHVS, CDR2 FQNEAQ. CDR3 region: CASSRTNTEAFF. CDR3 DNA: TGTGCCAGCAGTCGTACCAACACTGAAGCTTTCTTT.

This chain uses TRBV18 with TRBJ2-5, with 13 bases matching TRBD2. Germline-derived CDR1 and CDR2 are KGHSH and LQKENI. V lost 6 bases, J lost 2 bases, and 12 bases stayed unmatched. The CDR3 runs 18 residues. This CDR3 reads CASSPLTGLAGKQETQYF. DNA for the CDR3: TGTGCCAGCTCTCCCTTAACGGGACTAGCGGGAAAACAAGAGACCCAGTACTTC.

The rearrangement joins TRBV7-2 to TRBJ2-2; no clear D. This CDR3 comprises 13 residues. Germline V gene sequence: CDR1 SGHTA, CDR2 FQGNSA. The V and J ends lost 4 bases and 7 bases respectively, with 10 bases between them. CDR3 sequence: CASSSDFGGELFF. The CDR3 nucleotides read TGTGCCAGCAGCTCAGACTTCGGCGGGGAGCTGTTTTTT. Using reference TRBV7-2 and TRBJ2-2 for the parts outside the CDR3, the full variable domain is GAGVSQSPSNKVTEKGKDVELRCDPISGHTALYWYRQSLGQGLEFLIYFQGNSAPDKSGLPSDRFSAERTGGSVSTLTIQRTQQEDSAVYLCASSSDFGGELFFGEGSRLTVL.

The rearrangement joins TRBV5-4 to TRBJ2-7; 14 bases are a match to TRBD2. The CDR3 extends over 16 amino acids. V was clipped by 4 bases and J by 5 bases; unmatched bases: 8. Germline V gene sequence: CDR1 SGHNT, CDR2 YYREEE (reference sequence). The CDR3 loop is CASSPTSGRASHEQYF. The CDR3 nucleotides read TGTGCCAGCAGCCCGACTAGCGGGAGGGCCTCTCACGAGCAGTACTTC.

Here the CDR3 DNA reads TGTGCCAGCAGCGTCTCCGACACCGCCGGTCAGCCCCAGCATTTT. It codes for CASSVSDTAGQPQHF. This chain uses TRBV9 with TRBJ1-5; D remains unclear. The germline CDR1 and CDR2 sequences are SGDLS and YYNGEE. This CDR3 has 15 amino acids. V was clipped by 2 bases and J by 6 bases, with 15 bases between them.

The CDR3: CASSFSGQATDTQYF. The DNA for the CDR3 is TGCGCCAGCAGCTTCTCGGGACAGGCCACAGATACGCAGTATTTT. The chain combines TRBV5-1 with TRBJ2-3, with TRBD1 matching 8 bases. Unmatched junction bases numbered 4, after V lost 2 bases and J lost 2 bases. CDR3 length equals 15 residues. Germline CDR1 reads SGHRS; CDR2 reads YFSETQ.

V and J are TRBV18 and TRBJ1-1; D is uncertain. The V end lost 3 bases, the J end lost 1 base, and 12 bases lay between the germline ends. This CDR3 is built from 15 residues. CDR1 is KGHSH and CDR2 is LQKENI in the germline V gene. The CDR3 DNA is TGTGCCAGCTCACCCTATAAGGGCCCGAACACTGAAGCTTTCTTT. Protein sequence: CASSPYKGPNTEAFF.

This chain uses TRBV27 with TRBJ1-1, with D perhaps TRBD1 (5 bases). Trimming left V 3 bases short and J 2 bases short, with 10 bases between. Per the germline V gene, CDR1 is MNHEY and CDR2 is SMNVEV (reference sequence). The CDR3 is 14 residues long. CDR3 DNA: TGTGCCAGCAGTTTGGAGGGGCGAAACACTGAAGCTTTCTTT. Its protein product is CASSLEGRNTEAFF.

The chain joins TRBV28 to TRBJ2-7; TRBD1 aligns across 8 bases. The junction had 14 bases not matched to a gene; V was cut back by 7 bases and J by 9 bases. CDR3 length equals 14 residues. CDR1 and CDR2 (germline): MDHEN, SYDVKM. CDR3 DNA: TGTGCCAGCACCCTGGACAGGGTGAAGGGTCGGCAGTACTTC. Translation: CASTLDRVKGRQYF.

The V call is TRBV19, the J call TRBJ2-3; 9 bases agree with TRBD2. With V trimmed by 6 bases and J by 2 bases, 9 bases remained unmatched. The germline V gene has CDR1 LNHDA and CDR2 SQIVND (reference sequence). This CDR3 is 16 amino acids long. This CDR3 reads CASSLGGRANTDTQYF. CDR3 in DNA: TGTGCCAGTAGCCTCGGCGGGAGGGCCAACACAGATACGCAGTATTTT.

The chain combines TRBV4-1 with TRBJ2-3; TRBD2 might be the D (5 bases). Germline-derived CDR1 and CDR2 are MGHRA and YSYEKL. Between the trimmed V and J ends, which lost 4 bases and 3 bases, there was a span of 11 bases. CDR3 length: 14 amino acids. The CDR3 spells CASSRPGNTDTQYF. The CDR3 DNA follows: TGCGCCAGCAGCCGCCCCGGGAATACAGATACGCAGTATTTT.

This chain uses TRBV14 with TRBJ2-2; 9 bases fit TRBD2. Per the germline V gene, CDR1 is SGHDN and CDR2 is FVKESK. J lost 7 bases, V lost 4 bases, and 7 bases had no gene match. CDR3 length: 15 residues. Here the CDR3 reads CASSPKLAGSGELFF. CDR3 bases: TGTGCCAGCAGCCCGAAGCTAGCGGGAAGCGGGGAGCTGTTTTTT.

Written as DNA, the CDR3 is TGCGCCAGCAGCGGGGGGGACTCTCGGATCACAGATACGCAGTATTTT. Protein sequence: CASSGGDSRITDTQYF. The chain links TRBV5-1 to TRBJ2-3; 7 bases line up with TRBD2. J gave up 2 bases and V 4 bases, and 10 bases lay outside the gene matches. Germline CDR1 is SGHRS and CDR2 is YFSETQ. This CDR3 region has 16 residues.

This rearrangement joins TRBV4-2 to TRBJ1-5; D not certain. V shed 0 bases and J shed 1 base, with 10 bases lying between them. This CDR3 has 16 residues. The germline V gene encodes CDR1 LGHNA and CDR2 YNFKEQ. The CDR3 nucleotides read TGTGCCAGCAGCCAAGAATGGGCGATGAGCAATCAGCCCCAGCATTTT. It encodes CASSQEWAMSNQPQHF.

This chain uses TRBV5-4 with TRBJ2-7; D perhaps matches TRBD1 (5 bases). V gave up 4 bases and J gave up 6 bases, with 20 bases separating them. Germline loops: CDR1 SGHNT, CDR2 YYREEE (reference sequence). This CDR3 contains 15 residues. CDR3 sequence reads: CASSPGAGQVSEQYF. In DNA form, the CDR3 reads TGTGCCAGCAGCCCTGGTGCAGGGCAGGTTTCCGAGCAGTACTTC.

CDR3 nucleotides: TGTGCCAGCAGCTCCGGACGGTATGAAGCTTTCTTT. It translates to CASSSGRYEAFF. This sequence joins TRBV6-6 and TRBJ1-1; D is unclear. The CDR3 covers 12 residues. V was trimmed by 6 bases and J by 7 bases, leaving 12 bases between them. Germline V CDR1 and CDR2: MNHNY, SVGAGI (reference sequence).

CDR3 DNA sequence: TGTGCCAGCAGTCCTCCGAGCGGGAGGGACTACGAGCAGTACTTC. This codes for CASSPPSGRDYEQYF. The genes are TRBV28 and TRBJ2-7, with 10 bases fitting TRBD2. This CDR3 has 15 residues. J was trimmed by 3 bases and V by 5 bases; bases with no gene match: 7. Per the germline V gene, CDR1 is MDHEN and CDR2 is SYDVKM.